The rows below give T cell receptor beta chains drawn from one sample of a study of beta chain features in type 1 diabetes. Libraries were prepared by immunoSEQ multiplex PCR; TCRdb keeps only in-frame clonotypes and omits some of them. In the table there are roughly 240,000 clones, roughly 70% of which are singletons. The sequenced sample was naive CD4+ T cells from blood. Every receptor here comes from a man aged 25-45 years in good health. CDR3s include the opening cysteine and the closing phenylalanine or tryptophan. D genes are given only for firm matches. The size field is filled for only some rows; it gives once, few, many or a size class.

>TRBJ2-7|NA|TRBV7-8|TRBD2
CASSSREERYEQYF
TGTGCCAGCAGTTCGCGGGAGGAGAGATACGAGCAGTACTTC
>TRBJ2-1|few|TRBV11-2|TRBD2
CASSATSGSSNEQFF
TGTGCCAGCAGCGCGACTAGCGGGAGTTCCAATGAGCAGTTCTTC
>TRBJ2-7|NA|TRBV25-1|NA
CASMAGRSYEQYF
TGTGCCAGCATGGCAGGCCGCTCCTACGAGCAGTACTTC
>TRBJ2-7|few|TRBV5-4|NA
CASSLKGAYEQYF
TGTGCCAGCAGCTTAAAGGGGGCCTACGAGCAGTACTTC
>TRBJ2-3|NA|TRBV30|TRBD2
CAWSAAGGRTDTQYF
TGTGCCTGGAGTGCGGCGGGGGGGCGGACAGATACGCAGTATTTT
>TRBJ2-4|NA|TRBV9|TRBD1
CASSEAYGTVNIQYF
TGTGCCAGCAGCGAGGCGTATGGGACAGTAAACATTCAGTACTTC
>TRBJ2-1|few|TRBV28|NA
CASSPAGDIPYNEQFF
TGTGCCAGCAGTCCCGCCGGGGACATTCCCTACAATGAGCAGTTCTTC
>TRBJ1-1|NA|TRBV5-1|NA
CASSLDWGLNTEAFF
TGCGCCAGCAGCTTGGATTGGGGCTTGAACACTGAAGCTTTCTTT
>TRBJ2-7|NA|TRBV10-3|TRBD2
CATQLGTSGTYEQYF
TGTGCCACCCAACTCGGGACTAGCGGGACCTACGAGCAGTACTTC
>TRBJ2-2|few|TRBV7-2|TRBD2
CASSPGTSGFTGELFF
TGTGCCAGCAGCCCCGGGACTAGCGGGTTCACCGGGGAGCTGTTTTTT
>TRBJ1-1|few|TRBV30|NA
CAWSVDTEAFF
TGTGCCTGGAGTGTGGACACTGAAGCTTTCTTT
>TRBJ2-7|NA|TRBV7-9|TRBD2
CASSPGRGLSSYEQYF
TGTGCCAGCAGCCCAGGGAGGGGACTCAGCTCCTACGAGCAGTACTTC
>TRBJ2-7|NA|TRBV29-1|NA
CSYQRGSSYEQYF
TGCAGCTACCAACGAGGGTCATCCTACGAGCAGTACTTC
>TRBJ2-1|few|TRBV29-1|NA
CSVELYNEQFF
TGCAGCGTTGAATTGTACAATGAGCAGTTCTTC
>TRBJ2-5|NA|TRBV7-8|NA
CATDPRGATQYF
TGTGCCACCGATCCTAGGGGAGCGACCCAGTACTTC
>TRBJ2-7|few|TRBV28|TRBD1
CASATGGVYEQYF
TGTGCCAGCGCAACAGGGGGCGTCTACGAGCAGTACTTC
>TRBJ2-7|once|TRBV2|NA
CASSEGQTVGEQYF
TGTGCCAGCAGTGAAGGACAGACGGTGGGCGAGCAGTACTTC
>TRBJ2-5|NA|TRBV29-1|NA
CSVKTVLQETQYF
TGCAGCGTTAAAACGGTGCTGCAAGAGACCCAGTACTTC
>TRBJ2-5|few|TRBV29-1|NA
CSGSGTGEETQYF
TGCAGCGGCTCCGGGACGGGAGAAGAGACCCAGTACTTC
>TRBJ2-7|NA|TRBV6-5|TRBD2
CASSYSTASGSYEQYF
TGTGCCAGCAGTTACTCGACGGCTAGCGGGAGCTACGAGCAGTACTTC
>TRBJ2-3|NA|TRBV7-7|NA
CASSPGITDTDTQYF
TGTGCCAGCAGCCCTGGTATCACTGACACAGATACGCAGTATTTT
>TRBJ2-7|NA|TRBV15|NA
CATSRDKDSSSYEQYF
TGTGCCACCAGCAGAGATAAAGACAGCAGCTCCTACGAGCAGTACTTC
>TRBJ1-2|NA|TRBV30|NA
CACTNSANGYTF
TGTGCCTGCACGAACTCCGCGAATGGCTACACCTTC
>TRBJ2-7|NA|TRBV5-1|TRBD1
CASSFRDRENEQYF
TGCGCCAGCAGCTTCCGGGACAGGGAAAACGAGCAGTACTTC
>TRBJ1-6|NA|TRBV5-1|NA
CASSLASSYNSPLHF
TGCGCCAGCAGCTTGGCAAGCTCCTATAATTCACCCCTCCACTTT
>TRBJ1-1|NA|TRBV6-5|NA
CASSYSSAGLNTEAFF
TGTGCCAGCAGTTACTCATCTGCTGGGCTGAACACTGAAGCTTTCTTT
>TRBJ2-7|NA|TRBV15|NA
CATSREVRNEQYF
TGTGCCACCAGCAGAGAAGTTAGGAACGAGCAGTACTTC
>TRBJ2-1|few|TRBV4-1|NA
CASSPTYYNEQFF
TGCGCCAGCAGCCCGACGTATTACAATGAGCAGTTCTTC
>TRBJ1-4|NA|TRBV4-2|NA
CASSQDRLANEKLFF
TGTGCCAGCAGCCAAGATCGGTTGGCTAATGAAAAACTGTTTTTT
>TRBJ1-1|NA|TRBV30|NA
CAWSDSRFTEAFF
TGTGCCTGGAGCGACTCCAGGTTCACTGAAGCTTTCTTT
>TRBJ2-3|NA|TRBV7-2|TRBD2
CASSLDVWGGTDTQYF
TGTGCCAGCAGCTTAGATGTGTGGGGGGGAACAGATACGCAGTATTTT
>TRBJ2-2|few|TRBV30|TRBD1
CACQGTANTGELFF
TGTGCCTGTCAAGGGACAGCAAACACCGGGGAGCTGTTTTTT
>TRBJ2-1|NA|TRBV7-2|NA
CASSLVGSYNEQFF
TGTGCCAGCAGCTTAGTAGGATCCTACAATGAGCAGTTCTTC
>TRBJ2-1|NA|TRBV6-5|TRBD2
CASSYLPSGSYNEQFF
TGTGCCAGCAGTTACCTGCCTAGCGGGTCTTACAATGAGCAGTTCTTC
>TRBJ2-1|NA|TRBV9|TRBD2
CASSVLGGSIFF
TGTGCCAGCAGCGTTTTGGGCGGGAGTATATTCTTC
>TRBJ2-1|NA|TRBV5-1|TRBD2
CASSSPGLAGGADEQFF
TGCGCCAGCAGCTCCCCGGGACTAGCGGGGGGTGCGGATGAGCAGTTCTTC
>TRBJ1-1|once|TRBV30|NA
CAWSGSGNTEAFF
TGTGCCTGGAGCGGTAGCGGGAACACTGAAGCTTTCTTT
>TRBJ2-7|NA|TRBV30|NA
CAWSVRREAYEQYF
TGTGCCTGGAGTGTACGGAGAGAAGCCTACGAGCAGTACTTC
>TRBJ1-2|NA|TRBV5-4|NA
CASSLQGINYGYTF
TGTGCCAGCAGCTTGCAGGGAATTAACTATGGCTACACCTTC
>TRBJ2-5|NA|TRBV2|NA
CASSLTETQYF
TGTGCCAGCAGTCTGACGGAGACCCAGTACTTC
>TRBJ2-3|NA|TRBV11-2|NA
CASSLGDTQYF
TGTGCCAGCAGCTTAGGAGATACGCAGTATTTT